Presented here are 22 T cell receptor beta chains from one specimen sequenced in a study of PD-1 blockade in mismatch repair-deficient tumors (dated by TCRdb to between 2016 and 2019). The protocol used for the library was the immunoSEQ multiplex PCR assay. TCRdb carries this immuneACCESS record with in-frame sequences only. Its versions omit some clonotypes, under half of them owing to an unresolved V gene in the studies checked, with the rest unexplained. This sample holds about 130,000 clones; around nine tenths were observed only once. Of the sample, approximately 12% falls within the top ten clones. Sequenced material: peripheral blood, taken 72 weeks after starting pembrolizumab. All receptors derive from an adult with mismatch repair-deficient cancer.

The CDR3 spells CASTRPDDYTDTQYF. The DNA of the CDR3 is TGTGCCAGCACCCGACCAGACGACTACACAGATACGCAGTATTTT. The chain recombines TRBV7-8 with TRBJ2-3, with D perhaps matching TRBD2 (5 bases). Germline CDR1 and CDR2: SGHVS and FQNEAQ. Between the trimmed V and J ends, which lost 7 bases and 2 bases, there was a span of 16 bases. This CDR3 has 15 residues.

This chain joins TRBV6-5 and TRBJ2-2; D ambiguous. The germline V and J ends were trimmed by 7 bases and 4 bases, with 10 bases remaining between them. Per germline, CDR1 MNHEY and CDR2 SVGAGI. The CDR3 length is 13 residues. CDR3 region: CASTVSLTGELFF. The CDR3 nucleotides read TGTGCCAGCACCGTTAGCCTCACCGGGGAGCTGTTTTTT.

J is TRBJ1-1 and V is TRBV28; D gene uncertain. The CDR3 runs 14 residues. V lost 2 bases and J 0 bases, leaving 7 bases between the germline ends. In germline, CDR1 is MDHEN, CDR2 SYDVKM. CDR3 residues: CASSLVFLNTEAFF. The DNA of the CDR3 is TGTGCCAGCAGTTTAGTCTTCCTGAACACTGAAGCTTTCTTT.

The rearrangement uses TRBV4-1 and TRBJ2-5, with 10 bases that match TRBD2. This CDR3 spans 15 amino acids. Germline V CDR1 and CDR2: MGHRA, YSYEKL. The junction had 10 bases not matched to a gene; V was cut back by 1 base and J by 11 bases. CDR3 amino acids: CASSQGGLADGEQYF. In DNA, the CDR3 is TGCGCCAGCAGCCAAGGAGGACTAGCGGACGGGGAGCAGTACTTC.

CDR3 residues: CASSQRGVDEQFF. CDR3 DNA: TGTGCCAGCAGTCAGCGGGGGGTGGATGAGCAGTTCTTC. The chain employs TRBV6-6 and TRBJ2-1; 9 bases map to TRBD2. This CDR3 has 13 residues. Germline CDR1 reads MNHNY; CDR2 reads SVGAGI (reference sequence). After removal of 5 bases from V and 8 bases from J, the junction contained 4 bases not matched to a gene.

The DNA of the CDR3 is TGTGCCAGCAGTTTTCCAGGGGACACTGAAGCTTTCTTT. Encoded protein: CASSFPGDTEAFF. The chain is built from TRBV5-6 and TRBJ1-1, with D perhaps matching TRBD1 (6 bases). Trimming pared 5 bases from V and 3 bases from J, leaving 11 bases between. This CDR3 is built from 13 residues. Germline V lookup: CDR1 SGHDT, CDR2 YYEEEE. Based on the CDR3 plus reference TRBV5-6 and TRBJ1-1, the full variable domain is DAGVTQSPTHLIKTRGQQVTLRCSPKSGHDTVSWYQQALGQGPQFIFQYYEEEERQRGNFPDRFSGHQFPNYSSELNVNALLLGDSALYLCASSFPGDTEAFFGQGTRLTVV.

The V call is TRBV5-1, the J call TRBJ2-7; 8 positions agree with TRBD2. Germline V gene lookup returns CDR1 SGHRS and CDR2 YFSETQ. This CDR3 comprises 15 residues. Trimming cost V 2 bases and J 1 base; bases outside gene matches: 5. CDR3 nucleotides: TGCGCCAGCAGCTTTTCACTAGCGGAGTCCTACGAGCAGTACTTC. It translates to CASSFSLAESYEQYF.

V is TRBV29-1 and J is TRBJ2-7; D is undetermined. V shed 4 bases and J shed 2 bases, with 9 bases lying between them. The CDR3 is made up of 12 amino acids. Per the germline V gene, CDR1 is SQVTM and CDR2 is ANQGSEA. The CDR3 DNA sequence: TGCAGCGTTGTGAAGGGCCCCTACGAGCAGTACTTC. Its protein is CSVVKGPYEQYF.

This clone was seen more than once but under ten times. The rearrangement links TRBV25-1 to TRBJ1-2, with TRBD1 as a possible D gene (5 bases). The CDR3 sequence is 12 residues long. V was cut by 6 bases and J by 7 bases, with 12 bases left in between. CDR1 and CDR2 from the germline V gene are MGHDK and SYGVNS. This chain's CDR3 is CASREGEVGYTF. CDR3 nucleotides: TGTGCCAGCAGGGAAGGGGAGGTTGGCTACACCTTC.

The chain combines TRBV19 with TRBJ2-7, with 9 bases aligning to TRBD2. The ends lost 3 bases at V and 7 bases at J; junction bases unmatched: 25. The CDR3 has 20 residues. From germline, CDR1 is LNHDA and CDR2 SQIVND (reference sequence). Here the CDR3 DNA reads TGTGCCAGTAGTATTAAACTTGTGAGCGGGAGGAACAACCCTCTGGGGGAGCAGTACTTC. It specifies CASSIKLVSGRNNPLGEQYF.

This sequence joins TRBV2 and TRBJ2-7, with 9 bases that match TRBD1. The CDR3 extends over 14 amino acids. Germline assignment: CDR1 SNHLY and CDR2 FYNNEI. V gave up 6 bases and J gave up 2 bases; unmatched junction bases: 5. In DNA form, the CDR3 reads TGTGCCAGCAGGTGGGACAGGGATACCTACGAGCAGTACTTC. It translates to CASRWDRDTYEQYF.

The chain combines TRBV7-9 with TRBJ2-7, with no clear D. The CDR3 contains 13 residues. Trimming cost V 5 bases and J 1 base, with 9 bases left between them. CDR1 is SEHNR, CDR2 FQNEAQ, per germline (reference sequence). CDR3 bases: TGTGCCAGCAGCCCCACATCGTCCTACGAGCAGTACTTC. Protein product: CASSPTSSYEQYF.

The chain has TRBV19 and TRBJ1-5; possibly TRBD1 for D (6 bases). Germline V CDR1 and CDR2: LNHDA, SQIVND (reference sequence). Trimming pared 3 bases from V and 5 bases from J, leaving 11 bases between. This CDR3 comprises 14 residues. The CDR3: CASSIVRGDQPQHF. The CDR3 DNA follows: TGTGCCAGTAGTATTGTCAGGGGAGATCAGCCCCAGCATTTT. The variable domain in full, with the rest retrieved from reference TRBV19 and TRBJ1-5, is DGGITQSPKYLFRKEGQNVTLSCEQNLNHDAMYWYRQDPGQGLRLIYYSQIVNDFQKGDIAEGYSVSREKKESFPLTVTSAQKNPTAFYLCASSIVRGDQPQHFGDGTRLSIL.

The sample holds a few counts of this clone. The chain couples TRBV28 to TRBJ1-1; D is undetermined. Germline assignment: CDR1 MDHEN and CDR2 SYDVKM. Trimming cost V 2 bases and J 3 bases, with 10 bases left between them. CDR3 length equals 14 residues. The DNA of the CDR3 is TGTGCCAGCAGTTTAGACGGTACACACACTGAAGCTTTCTTT. Translating gives CASSLDGTHTEAFF. The full variable domain, completed using reference TRBV28 and TRBJ1-1, is DVKVTQSSRYLVKRTGEKVFLECVQDMDHENMFWYRQDPGLGLRLIYFSYDVKMKEKGDIPEGYSVSREKKERFSLILESASTNQTSMYLCASSLDGTHTEAFFGQGTRLTVV.

There are a few counts of this clone. This chain uses TRBV19 with TRBJ1-1, with 8 bases lining up with TRBD1. CDR1 is LNHDA, CDR2 SQIVND, per germline (reference sequence). J gave up 0 bases and V 9 bases, and 12 bases lay outside the gene matches. The CDR3 covers 16 residues. CDR3 sequence reads: CASNAGGSPLNTEAFF. CDR3 bases: TGTGCCAGCAACGCAGGGGGCAGCCCTTTGAACACTGAAGCTTTCTTT.

The V and J genes are TRBV11-2 and TRBJ2-1; TRBD2 matches at 10 bases. Germline trimming cut 1 base from V and 8 bases from J; bases unmatched to any gene: 2. In germline, CDR1 is SGHAT, CDR2 FQNNGV. The CDR3 is 14 amino acids. The CDR3 loop reads CASSLVGTSDEQFF. Here the CDR3 DNA reads TGTGCCAGCAGCTTAGTTGGGACTAGCGATGAGCAGTTCTTC. Complete variable domain (other parts from reference TRBV11-2 and TRBJ2-1): EAGVAQSPRYKIIEKRQSVAFWCNPISGHATLYWYQQILGQGPKLLIQFQNNGVVDDSQLPKDRFSAERLKGVDSTLKIQPAKLEDSAVYLCASSLVGTSDEQFFGPGTRLTVL.

The chain is built from TRBV19 and TRBJ1-4; no definite D call. The CDR3 consists of 16 residues. Germline CDR1 reads LNHDA; CDR2 reads SQIVND (reference sequence). The V gene lost 3 bases and the J gene lost 4 bases, with 15 bases spanning the gap. The CDR3 bases are TGTGCCAGTAGTATGGGAGGTGGTGGCCTTAATGAAAAACTGTTTTTT. Its protein product is CASSMGGGGLNEKLFF.

V is TRBV5-4 and J is TRBJ2-3; D gene ambiguous. Between the trimmed V and J ends, which lost 0 bases and 4 bases, there was a span of 9 bases. This CDR3 has 14 residues. CDR1 is SGHNT, CDR2 YYREEE, per germline (reference sequence). Written as DNA, the CDR3 is TGTGCCAGCAGCTTGGATATTGGACCAGATACGCAGTATTTT. This codes for CASSLDIGPDTQYF.

V and J are TRBV7-9 and TRBJ1-2, with 10 bases fitting TRBD1. Germline V gene data show CDR1 as SEHNR and CDR2 as FQNEAQ (reference sequence). V shed 4 bases and J 8 bases; nucleotides not matched to a gene: 7. CDR3 length: 14 amino acids. CDR3 nucleotides: TGTGCCAGCAGCTCGGGACAGGGGTATCTCGGCTACACCTTC. It codes for CASSSGQGYLGYTF.

This clone appeared a single time. The V call is TRBV19, the J call TRBJ2-7; 7 bases align to TRBD1. CDR3 length equals 14 residues. Germline-derived CDR1 and CDR2 are LNHDA and SQIVND (reference sequence). V lost 4 bases, J lost 1 base, and 4 bases stayed unmatched. The CDR3 loop is CASSTTGSSYEQYF. As DNA, the CDR3 is TGTGCCAGTAGTACGACAGGGTCATCCTACGAGCAGTACTTC.

The genes are TRBV28 and TRBJ2-4, with 7 bases aligning to TRBD1. The CDR3 runs 17 residues. Germline trimming cut 2 bases from V and 1 base from J; bases unmatched to any gene: 8. Looked up from germline, CDR1 is MDHEN and CDR2 is SYDVKM. CDR3 protein: CASSLEGQGVAKNIQYF. The CDR3 coding sequence is TGTGCCAGCAGTTTAGAGGGGCAGGGGGTCGCCAAAAACATTCAGTACTTC.

The chain combines TRBV28 with TRBJ1-2; D might be TRBD1 (5 bases). V was pared by 3 bases and J by 4 bases, with 24 bases between. The germline V gene has CDR1 MDHEN and CDR2 SYDVKM. The CDR3 runs 18 residues. The CDR3 DNA follows: TGTGCCAGCAGTTTCCCGCCAGGGTCTAAACTCGGAGCCTATGGCTACACCTTC. It translates to CASSFPPGSKLGAYGYTF.